This T cell receptor (beta chain) was sequenced in a study of shared clonotypes between healthy human individuals. In the study overall: The plates for each donor numbered three CD4 naive, three CD4 memory, two CD8 naive and one CD8 memory. Notes on the study in general: An effect of sequencing depth on clonotype sharing among donors was expected.

This CDR3 has 14 residues. The germline V gene encodes CDR1 SNHLY and CDR2 FYNNEI. Trimming removed 2 bases from V and 4 bases from J, with 11 bases in between. Naive CD8 isolation took CD45RO-negative cells positively selected for CCR7 and excluded terminally differentiated effector memory CD45RA+ cells. Adult donors, all healthy and HIV-negative, had no recent acute infections or vaccinations. Some clones are missing from TCRdb's copy, which holds only in-frame ones; the method was immunoSEQ multiplex PCR. The sample lists about 820,000 clones; almost 95% were seen once. A remark on this clone: Its antigen is not known.

This chain joins TRBV2 and TRBJ1-2, with a weak D call TRBD1 (5 bases). The clonotype comes from a man younger than 40 in good health. The sample comprised naive CD8+ T cells sorted from blood. In DNA, the CDR3 is TGTGCCAGCAGTGAACTAGGGGAGGCCTATGGCTACACCTTC. The encoded protein is CASSELGEAYGYTF.